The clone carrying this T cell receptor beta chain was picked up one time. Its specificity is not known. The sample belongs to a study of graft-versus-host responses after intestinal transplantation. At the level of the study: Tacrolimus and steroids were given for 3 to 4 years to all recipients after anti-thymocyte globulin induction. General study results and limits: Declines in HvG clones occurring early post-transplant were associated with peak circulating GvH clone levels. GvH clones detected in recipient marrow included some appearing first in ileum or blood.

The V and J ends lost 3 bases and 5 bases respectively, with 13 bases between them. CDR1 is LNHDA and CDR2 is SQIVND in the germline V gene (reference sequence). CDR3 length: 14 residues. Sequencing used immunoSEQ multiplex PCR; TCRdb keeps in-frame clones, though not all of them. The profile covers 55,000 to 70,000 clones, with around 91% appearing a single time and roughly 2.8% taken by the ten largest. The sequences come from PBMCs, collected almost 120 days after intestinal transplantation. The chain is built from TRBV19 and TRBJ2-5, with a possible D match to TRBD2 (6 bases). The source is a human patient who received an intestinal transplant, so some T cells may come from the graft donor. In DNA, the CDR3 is TGTGCCAGTAGTATGGGGGGTGGGGTGGAGACCCAGTACTTC. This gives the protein CASSMGGGVETQYF.